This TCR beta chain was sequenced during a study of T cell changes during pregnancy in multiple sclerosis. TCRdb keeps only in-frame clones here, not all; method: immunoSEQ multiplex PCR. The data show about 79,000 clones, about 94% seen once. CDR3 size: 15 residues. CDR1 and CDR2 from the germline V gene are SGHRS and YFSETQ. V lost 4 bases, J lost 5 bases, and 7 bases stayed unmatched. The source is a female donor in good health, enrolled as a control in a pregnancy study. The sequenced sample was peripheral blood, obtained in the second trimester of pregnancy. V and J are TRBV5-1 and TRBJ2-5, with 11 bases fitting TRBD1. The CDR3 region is CASSRGQGVRETQYF. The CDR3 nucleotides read TGCGCCAGCAGCCGGGGACAGGGGGTACGTGAGACCCAGTACTTC. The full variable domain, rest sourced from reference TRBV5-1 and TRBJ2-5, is KAGVTQTPRYLIKTRGQQVTLSCSPISGHRSVSWYQQTPGQGLQFLFEYFSETQRNKGNFPGRFSGRQFSNSRSEMNVSTLELGDSALYLCASSRGQGVRETQYFGPGTRLLVL.